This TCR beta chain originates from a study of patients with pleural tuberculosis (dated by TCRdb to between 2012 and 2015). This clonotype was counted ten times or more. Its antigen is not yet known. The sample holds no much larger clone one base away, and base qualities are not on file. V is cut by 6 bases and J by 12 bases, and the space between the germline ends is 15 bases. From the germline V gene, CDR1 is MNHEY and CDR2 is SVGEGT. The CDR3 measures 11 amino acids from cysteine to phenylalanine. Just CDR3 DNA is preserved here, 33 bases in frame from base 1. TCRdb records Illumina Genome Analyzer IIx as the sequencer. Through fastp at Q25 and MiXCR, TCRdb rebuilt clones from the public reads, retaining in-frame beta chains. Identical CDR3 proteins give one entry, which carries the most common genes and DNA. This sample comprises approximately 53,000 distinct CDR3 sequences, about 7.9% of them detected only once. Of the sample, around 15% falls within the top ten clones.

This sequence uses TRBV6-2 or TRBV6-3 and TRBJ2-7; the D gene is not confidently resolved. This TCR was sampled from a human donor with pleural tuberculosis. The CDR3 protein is CASRRTGRAYF. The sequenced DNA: TGTGCCAGCAGGAGAACTGGTAGGGCGTACTTC.